This T cell receptor (beta chain) was captured in a study of glioma-infiltrating T cells after dendritic cell vaccination (dated by TCRdb to the mid-2010s). Study-level background: The cohort included some 15 glioblastoma patients drawn from Phase I and II dendritic cell vaccination trials, of whom 9 were newly diagnosed and 6 had recurrent disease. Between the early 2000s and the early 2010s, patients were given autologous tumor lysate-pulsed dendritic cell vaccination. The vaccine was prepared from monocyte-derived dendritic cells that were cultured for under 8 days with IL-4 and GM-CSF and then pulsed overnight with autologous tumor lysate. Patients received three intradermal dendritic cell vaccine injections at biweekly intervals in the arm below the axilla. In glioblastoma patients vaccinated with dendritic cells, deep sequencing of TCR beta CDR3 regions served to measure the amount of tumor-infiltrating lymphocytes and to compare repertoires between tumor and blood. Survival after dendritic cell vaccination was correlated with TCR sequencing metrics, such as TIL content and the overlap between tumor and blood repertoires. Summary of the overall study and its limitations: The three-group TCR overlap response model was described as speculative and requiring prospective validation. The cohort was small and heterogeneous, and full blood and tumor sets were available for few patients, with initial-recurrent tumor pairs available for even fewer patients. TCR clonality showed no direct relationship with survival, which suggests that a diverse polyclonal response may matter. After dendritic cell vaccination, a higher estimated pretreatment TIL content predicted longer time to progression and overall survival.

This specimen's time point label, interpreted: after dendritic cell vaccination, including at tumor progression/relapse. Patients were selected for having adequate residual fresh-frozen tumor tissue and more than two years of available survival data. None of the glioblastoma patients carried an isocitrate dehydrogenase mutation, although molecular status otherwise varied. PBMC were collected before vaccination, two weeks after the third vaccination, and at tumor progression if progression occurred. The Qiagen DNeasy Blood extraction Kit was used to extract genomic DNA. The immunoSEQ assay amplified TCRB CDR3 regions from 1.5 to 2.5 micrograms of genomic DNA, or from all available DNA when less than that amount was available. Multiplex PCR used 60 forward primers for TCR V beta segments and 13 reverse primers for J beta segments. To estimate the number of reads per starting template, synthetic control templates were added to each sample at limiting dilution. Sequencing produced 87 bp reads on the Illumina HiSeq System. The authors processed their data as follows. PCR and sequencing errors were removed by merging closely related sequences with a nearest neighbor algorithm. TCR overlap was defined as the percentage of unique tumor TCR beta sequences that were also found in the peripheral blood of the same patient. In its TCRdb copy, this immuneACCESS table keeps in-frame sequences only and misses some clones. Where compared with another copy, unresolved V genes explain less than half of these, and the others have no known cause. That table supplies the V and J calls and clone size; D and trimming were determined from the DNA. For this sample the table gives 55,000 to 75,000 clones, of which roughly 80% were detected only once. Around a sixth of the sample rests with the top ten.

The germline V gene encodes CDR1 MNHNS and CDR2 SASEGT. V loses 7 bases of germline sequence and J loses 8 bases, and the interval between the two ends is 14 bases. The CDR3, cysteine through phenylalanine, is 12 amino acids long. Here the CDR3 DNA is all that survives: 36 bases in frame from base 1. On this clone itself: Its antigen has not been determined. No much larger clonotype is one base removed from it; base qualities were not supplied.

The chain was built from TRBV6-1 and TRBJ1-1; a tentative D match to TRBD1 spans 5 bases. The sample in question was blood, obtained after dendritic cell vaccination. This TCR came from a human donor with glioblastoma. The CDR3 protein: CASNLPRVEAFF. The DNA sequence is given as TGTGCCAGCAACCTTCCCAGGGTCGAAGCTTTCTTT.